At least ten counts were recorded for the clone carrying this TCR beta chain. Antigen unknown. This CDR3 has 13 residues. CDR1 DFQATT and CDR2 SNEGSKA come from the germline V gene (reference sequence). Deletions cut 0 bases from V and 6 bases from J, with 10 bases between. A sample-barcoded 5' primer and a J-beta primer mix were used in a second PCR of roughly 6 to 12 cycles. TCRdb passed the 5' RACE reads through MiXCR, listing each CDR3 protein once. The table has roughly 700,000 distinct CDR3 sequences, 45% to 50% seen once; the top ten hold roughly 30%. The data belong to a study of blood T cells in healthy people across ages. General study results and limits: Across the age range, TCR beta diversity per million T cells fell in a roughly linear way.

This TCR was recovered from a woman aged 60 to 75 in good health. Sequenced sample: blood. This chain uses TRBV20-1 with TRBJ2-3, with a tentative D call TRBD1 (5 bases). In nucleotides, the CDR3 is TGCAGTGCTAGAGACGCCGGACATGATACGCAGTATTTT. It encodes CSARDAGHDTQYF.